The 14 T cell receptor beta chains below come from one sample, sequenced in a study of cytomegalovirus exposure and HLA in healthy donors. The PCR had 60 Vbeta and 13 Jbeta primers. TCRdb's copy holds only in-frame clones and misses some; the assay was immunoSEQ multiplex PCR. The sample includes 84,000 or so clones, 65% to 85% seen only once; the top ten take 2.7%. Source material: PBMCs. The origin of the receptors is a man aged 30 to 39 in good health and CMV-seronegative.

This clone appeared a single time. The V gene is TRBV19, the J gene TRBJ2-7; 9 bases map to TRBD1. The CDR3 runs to 15 residues. Germline values: CDR1 LNHDA, CDR2 SQIVND (reference sequence). The trim removed 3 bases at V and 3 bases at J, leaving 6 bases unmatched. This CDR3 is CASSMMGQGFYEQYF. The CDR3 nucleotides are TGTGCCAGTAGTATGATGGGACAGGGTTTCTACGAGCAGTACTTC.

The gene calls are TRBV15 and TRBJ2-2; D is ambiguous. This CDR3 contains 15 residues. Germline assignment: CDR1 LNHNV and CDR2 YYDKDF (reference sequence). Trimming left V 1 base short and J 0 bases short, with 6 bases between. CDR3 sequence reads: CATSRAPANTGELFF. The CDR3 coding sequence is TGTGCCACCAGCAGAGCACCAGCGAACACCGGGGAGCTGTTTTTT.

The V gene is TRBV7-9, the J gene TRBJ2-4, with TRBD2 matching over 10 bases. CDR1 and CDR2 (germline): SEHNR, FQNEAQ (reference sequence). V shed 2 bases and J 6 bases; nucleotides not matched to a gene: 10. The CDR3 is made up of 17 amino acids. The CDR3 DNA reads TGTGCCAGCAGCTTATCGCTAGCGGGGGCCGGGGGAAACATTCAGTACTTC. Encoded protein: CASSLSLAGAGGNIQYF.

V and J are TRBV5-1 and TRBJ2-5; TRBD1 aligns across 11 bases. Judging by the DNA end, TRBJ2-7 fits better; the J call may be wrong. Germline V CDR1 and CDR2: SGHRS, YFSETQ. The CDR3 contains 17 residues. This CDR3 reads CASSSGQGVSLYYEQYF. For the CDR3, the DNA is TGCGCCAGCAGCTCGGGACAGGGGGTGTCACTATATTACGAGCAGTACTTC.

This sequence joins TRBV5-1 and TRBJ1-1; TRBD1 matches at 9 bases. The CDR3 length is 16 residues. V shed 0 bases and J 4 bases; nucleotides not matched to a gene: 7. Germline values: CDR1 SGHRS, CDR2 YFSETQ. Here the CDR3 reads CASSLAGTGTSTEAFF. CDR3 coding DNA: TGCGCCAGCAGCTTGGCCGGGACAGGGACTAGCACTGAAGCTTTCTTT.

This clone has just one count. This sequence joins TRBV5-1 and TRBJ2-5; D call uncertain. The CDR3 covers 15 residues. Per germline, CDR1 SGHRS and CDR2 YFSETQ. The ends were cut back, 0 bases at V and 2 bases at J, with 11 bases in the middle. CDR3 region: CASSLAGGGQETQYF. The DNA of the CDR3 is TGCGCCAGCAGCTTGGCTGGCGGCGGTCAAGAGACCCAGTACTTC.

V gene TRBV7-9 combines with J gene TRBJ1-2; the D gene is possibly TRBD1 (6 bases). CDR3 length: 15 residues. The germline V gene encodes CDR1 SEHNR and CDR2 FQNEAQ (reference sequence). V lost 6 bases, J lost 5 bases, and 19 bases lay in between. The CDR3 here is CASSVGTLTLYGYTF. The CDR3 bases are TGTGCCAGCAGTGTGGGGACACTGACTCTTTATGGCTACACCTTC.

The chain uses TRBV2 and TRBJ1-2; D call uncertain. Germline CDR1 SNHLY, CDR2 FYNNEI. V lost 3 bases, J lost 0 bases, and 14 bases lay in between. The CDR3 has 16 amino acids. The chain's CDR3 is CASSENPWLANYGYTF. The DNA of the CDR3 is TGTGCCAGCAGTGAGAATCCGTGGTTAGCTAACTATGGCTACACCTTC. Full variable domain (outside the CDR3, taken from reference TRBV2 and TRBJ1-2): EPEVTQTPSHQVTQMGQEVILRCVPISNHLYFYWYRQILGQKVEFLVSFYNNEISEKSEIFDDQFSVERPDGSNFTLKIRSTKLEDSAMYFCASSENPWLANYGYTFGSGTRLTVV.

The gene calls are TRBV5-4 and TRBJ1-5, with D uncertain. This CDR3 has 13 residues. Germline V gene sequence: CDR1 SGHNT, CDR2 YYREEE (reference sequence). V was cut by 8 bases and J by 13 bases, with 22 bases left in between. The CDR3 sequence is CASLRLKGALQHF. As DNA, the CDR3 is TGTGCCAGTCTCAGGTTGAAAGGCGCCCTACAGCATTTT.

This clone appeared a single time. V is TRBV2 and J is TRBJ2-7, with D unresolved. The V gene lost 7 bases and the J gene lost 0 bases, with 13 bases spanning the gap. The CDR3 spans 14 residues. Germline CDR1 is SNHLY and CDR2 is FYNNEI. The CDR3 here is CASKGRLFSYEQYF. The CDR3 nucleotides read TGTGCCAGCAAAGGCAGACTCTTCTCCTACGAGCAGTACTTC.

The chain recombines TRBV7-6 with TRBJ2-7; 7 bases agree with TRBD1. Germline trimming cut 5 bases from V and 3 bases from J; bases unmatched to any gene: 4. The germline CDR1 and CDR2 sequences are SGHVS and FNYEAQ. CDR3 size: 13 residues. DNA for the CDR3: TGTGCCAGCAGCCCGGGACAGCTCTACGAGCAGTACTTC. It specifies CASSPGQLYEQYF.

The chain combines TRBV27 with TRBJ1-1, with a tentative D call TRBD1 (5 bases). The germline V and J ends were trimmed by 5 bases and 3 bases, with 13 bases remaining between them. The CDR3 length is 14 residues. Germline lookup yields CDR1 MNHEY and CDR2 SMNVEV (reference sequence). CDR3 sequence reads: CASSLGTTDTEAFF. In nucleotides, the CDR3 is TGTGCCAGCAGTCTTGGTACGACAGACACTGAAGCTTTCTTT.

The chain couples TRBV28 to TRBJ1-6; TRBD1 is a possible D gene (6 bases). From germline, CDR1 is MDHEN and CDR2 SYDVKM. The CDR3 has 14 residues. V lost 3 bases to trimming and J lost 7 bases, with 10 bases between them. The DNA of the CDR3 is TGTGCCAGCAGTTTGGTCAGGGGCAATTCACCCCTCCACTTT. It codes for CASSLVRGNSPLHF.

This chain links TRBV13 with TRBJ2-1; no reliable D call. The CDR3 sequence is 17 residues long. The V gene lost 5 bases and the J gene lost 3 bases, with 20 bases spanning the gap. Looked up from germline, CDR1 is PRHDT and CDR2 is FYEKMQ (reference sequence). The CDR3 reads CASSTKSDPVHYNEQFF. CDR3 coding DNA: TGTGCCAGCAGCACTAAGTCAGACCCAGTGCACTACAATGAGCAGTTCTTC.